Listed below are T cell receptor beta chains from one sample, sequenced in a study of blood T cell repertoires in COVID-19. Repertoires were generated with immunoSEQ multiplex PCR, while TCRdb's copy carries only in-frame clones and drops some. This table has 200,000 or so clones, 80% to 90% appearing once. The source material was peripheral blood. The receptors derive from a woman in her 70s with active or convalescent COVID-19. Both conserved end residues are part of each CDR3. The D gene is left open where the match is weak. Expanded clones are given a class, and other clones once, few, many or no size at all.

TRBD2 | few | TRBJ2-3 | TRBV7-2 | TGTGCCAGCAGCTTCCGGGGGACTAGCGACACAGATACGCAGTATTTT | CASSFRGTSDTDTQYF
. | . | TRBJ2-6 | TRBV28 | TGTGCCAGCAATACGGGAAGCTCTGGGGCCAACGTCCTGACTTTC | CASNTGSSGANVLTF
TRBD1 | . | TRBJ2-1 | TRBV7-3 | TGTGCCAGCAGCGCGTACAGGGGAGACAATGAGCAGTTCTTC | CASSAYRGDNEQFF
TRBD1 | . | TRBJ2-1 | TRBV5-1 | TGCGCCAGCAGCTTGGCCGGACAGGACTACAATGAGCAGTTCTTC | CASSLAGQDYNEQFF
. | . | TRBJ1-1 | TRBV11-2 | TGTGCCAGCAGCTTGAGTTGGAACACTGAAGCTTTCTTT | CASSLSWNTEAFF
. | . | TRBJ2-5 | TRBV4-1 | TGCGCCAGCAGCCAAGTGGGCGGGGTCCTGGAGACCCAGTACTTC | CASSQVGGVLETQYF
TRBD1 | . | TRBJ2-1 | TRBV5-5 | TGTGCCAGCAGCTTGCCGGGACAGGGAAGGTGGGATGAGCAGTTCTTC | CASSLPGQGRWDEQFF
TRBD1 | . | TRBJ2-5 | TRBV11-2 | TGTGCCAGCAGAACCACAGGGGGCGTAAAGACCCAGTACTTC | CASRTTGGVKTQYF
TRBD1 | . | TRBJ1-1 | TRBV7-2 | TGTGCCAGCAGTAAAACAGGGGGCGGCCTGAACACTGAAGCTTTCTTT | CASSKTGGGLNTEAFF
. | . | TRBJ2-7 | TRBV3-1/TRBV3-2 | TGTGCCAGCAGCCATTCTCGCCTACGGGGGCAGTACTTC | CASSHSRLRGQYF
. | once | TRBJ2-5 | TRBV5-1 | TGCGCCAGCAGCTTCAGGGAGACCCAGTACTTC | CASSFRETQYF
TRBD2 | . | TRBJ2-3 | TRBV2 | TGTGCCAGCAGTGCCCTCCGACTAGCGGGAGTATCCGATACGCAGTATTTT | CASSALRLAGVSDTQYF
. | . | TRBJ2-1 | TRBV7-2 | TGTGCCAGCAGCCCGCAGGCGCGGGCAAACAATGAGCAGTTCTTC | CASSPQARANNEQFF
. | . | TRBJ2-5 | TRBV5-5 | TGTGCCAGCGGGTCGGGGGGCCGAGAGACCCAGTACTTC | CASGSGGRETQYF
TRBD1 | . | TRBJ1-1 | TRBV3-1/TRBV3-2 | TGTGCCAGCAGCCCCCGGGACAGGGGTATTCACACTGAAGCTTTCTTT | CASSPRDRGIHTEAFF
. | . | TRBJ2-5 | TRBV2 | TGTGCCAGCAGTGGAAGTCTAGCTCTTTGGCAAGAGACCCAGTACTTC | CASSGSLALWQETQYF
. | . | TRBJ2-2 | TRBV2 | TGTGCCAGCAGTGAGCAGGGGACCGGGGAGCTGTTTTTT | CASSEQGTGELFF
. | . | TRBJ1-1 | TRBV10-2 | TGCGCCAGCACCGCGGACAAGAACACTGAAGCTTTCTTT | CASTADKNTEAFF
TRBD2 | . | TRBJ2-7 | TRBV5-1 | TGCGCCAGCAGCTTGTCGACTAGCGGGTCCCGGCAGGCGGCCTACGAGCAGTACTTC | CASSLSTSGSRQAAYEQYF
. | . | TRBJ2-2 | TRBV2 | TGTGCCAGCACCTCACAGGGCCGGGGGGCATATTTCGGGGAGCTGTTTTTT | CASTSQGRGAYFGELFF
TRBD2 | few | TRBJ2-7 | TRBV7-9 | TGTGCCAGCAGCACCACGGCGGGGGCCTACGAGCAGTACTTC | CASSTTAGAYEQYF
. | . | TRBJ2-5 | TRBV6-5 | TGTGCCAGCAGTTATAGGGGCCAAGAGACCCAGTACTTC | CASSYRGQETQYF
. | . | TRBJ1-1 | TRBV19 | TGTGCCAGTAGTTTCCTCTCGACGGGAAACACTGAAGCTTTCTTT | CASSFLSTGNTEAFF
TRBD2 | . | TRBJ2-1 | TRBV27 | TGTGCCAGCAGTTTGACTAGCGGGGAATCCTACAATGAGCAGTTCTTC | CASSLTSGESYNEQFF
. | . | TRBJ1-5 | TRBV9 | TGTGCCAGCAGCTCCGACAGGAGCAATCAGCCCCAGCATTTT | CASSSDRSNQPQHF
TRBD1 | . | TRBJ1-2 | TRBV10-1 | TGCGCCAGCACCATTCGGACAGGTAACTATGGCTACACCTTC | CASTIRTGNYGYTF
. | . | TRBJ2-5 | TRBV2 | TGTGCCAGCAGTGAAGACGCGGCCAGCTCGACCCAGTACTTC | CASSEDAASSTQYF
. | . | TRBJ2-2 | TRBV28 | TGTGCCAGCATAGGCAGGGTTATAACCGGGGAGCTGTTTTTT | CASIGRVITGELFF
TRBD1 | . | TRBJ2-7 | TRBV27 | TGTGCCAGCAGTTTATCAGGGGGCGGATTCGAGCAGTACTTC | CASSLSGGGFEQYF
. | . | TRBJ2-1 | TRBV12-5 | TGTGCTAGTGGTTTGGCGACGGGGTCCTACAATGAGCAGTTCTTC | CASGLATGSYNEQFF
. | . | TRBJ2-2 | TRBV6-6 | TGTGCCAGCAGTTATACCCAGACCGGGGAGCTGTTTTTT | CASSYTQTGELFF
. | . | TRBJ1-1 | TRBV6-5 | TGTGCCAGCAGTCCGTCACAGGGTCGAAAAGCTTTCTTT | CASSPSQGRKAFF
TRBD1 | . | TRBJ1-2 | TRBV5-1 | TGCGCCAGCAGCTTGAGCGAGGGGGCCCCTTCCAGAGGCTACACCTTC | CASSLSEGAPSRGYTF
TRBD2 | . | TRBJ2-2 | TRBV24-1 | TGTGCCACCAGGACTAGCGGGACCGGGGAGCTGTTTTTT | CATRTSGTGELFF
. | few | TRBJ2-4 | TRBV24-1 | TGTGCCACCAGTGATTCTAGAGATGACATTCAGTACTTC | CATSDSRDDIQYF
TRBD1 | few | TRBJ1-6 | TRBV5-1 | TGCGCCAGCAGTTTGGGGACAGAAGTCTCACCCCTCCACTTT | CASSLGTEVSPLHF
. | . | TRBJ1-1 | TRBV21-1 | TGTGCCAGCAGCAAAGGAGGGACAGGGAGGATAGGTGAAGCTTTCTTT | CASSKGGTGRIGEAFF
TRBD1 | . | TRBJ1-4 | TRBV2 | TGTGCCAGCAGTCTCCGGACAGGGGCGAATGAAAAACTGTTTTTT | CASSLRTGANEKLFF